This T cell receptor beta chain is drawn from a study of spatial heterogeneity in lung cancer (dated by TCRdb to between 2018 and 2021). With regard to the full study: Beta-chain transcripts were consistently detected in greater numbers than alpha-chain transcripts, which likely reflected higher beta-chain transcript abundance. Both alpha and beta chains were TCR-sequenced in 200 to 250 tumor regions, around 64 matched nontumor lung samples and roughly 54 PBMC samples obtained at surgery. Nonsynonymous mutation counts, determined by whole-exome sequencing of tumor tissue, were related to TCR repertoire features. TCR alpha and beta repertoires were quantitatively compared across multiple tumor regions, matched nontumor lung and blood in non-small cell lung cancer. In tumor regions, TCR transcript counts showed a strong correlation with a T cell transcriptional module score derived from matched bulk RNA-seq. In the raw uncorrected reads, each unique combination of TCR and UMI appeared more than ten times on average. The investigation overall reported the following: TCR-seq coverage of tumor T cells was estimated to be only roughly 7.5% for alpha chains and more than 11% for beta chains. Confirming at a functional level the hypothesis that regional TCRs recognize regional mutations was considered to require additional single-cell paired TCR alpha and beta sequencing. The count of ubiquitous expanded TCRs correlated with the count of ubiquitous nonsynonymous mutations, and the count of regional expanded TCRs correlated with the count of regional nonsynonymous mutations. The tumor nonsynonymous mutation count correlated with the number of expanded intratumoral alpha and beta TCRs.

In the paper's terms, the time point label means: sample taken at primary tumor resection. Samples were obtained from about 75 patients with early-stage, untreated non-small cell lung cancer from the lung TRACERx cohort. For TCR sequencing, whole RNA was extracted from tumor and nontumor lung tissue, or from cryopreserved PBMC samples, and no cell sorting was done. Only patients for whom sufficient RNA was available from at least two tumor regions were selected for TCR sequencing. Before selection, tumor and adjacent nontumor lung specimens were reviewed by a lung pathologist. This clonotype is judged medium-sized (0.01 to 0.1%). What antigen it recognizes has not been identified. Base quality data are lacking; no much larger clone is found one base away. The method was 5' RACE. The sequencer was a NextSeq 500. To allow correction of PCR and sequencing errors, the TCR library protocol tagged every TCR cDNA molecule with a unique molecular identifier. The published analysis was carried out like this. Decombinator tools were used for TCR identification, UMI-based error correction and CDR3 extraction. TCRs above a frequency of 2 per 1,000, corresponding to the top 1% of the tumor frequency distribution, were defined as expanded. Expanded tumor TCRs statistically deemed absent (corrected P<0.05) from at least one tumor region were classed as regional, and all other expanded tumor TCRs were classed as ubiquitous. Renyi diversity was computed with the R vegan package after each repertoire had been subsampled 100 times to 5,000 TCRs. To build CDR3 similarity networks, amino acid triplet string-kernel similarity was used, and CDR3s were connected when their pairwise similarity was above 0.82. The raw public reads went through TCRdb reprocessing: fastp at Q25, MiXCR clone calling, in-frame beta chains kept. For every CDR3 protein sequence, its rows merge into one entry that carries the most common genes and DNA. The V and J calls follow TCRdb's processing rather than the paper's. In all, the sample holds about 8,100 distinct CDR3 sequences, and roughly 12% of those were seen once. The top ten constitute 9.5% to 12% of the sample.

From the cysteine through the phenylalanine, the CDR3 covers 13 amino acids. Only CDR3 DNA remains: 39 bases, in frame from the first base. The germline ends are 11 bases apart after V is trimmed by 3 bases and J by 8 bases. The germline V gene supplies CDR1 SGHTA and CDR2 FQGNSA. The sequence derives from a male donor with early-stage non-small cell lung cancer. The chain is assembled from TRBV7-2 and TRBJ2-4; matching of 5 bases hints at TRBD2 as the D gene. The sequencing used lung tumor tissue, collected at surgery. At the DNA level, the sequence is TGTGCCAGCAGCTTTCGGGATCGAGACATTCAGTACTTC. It is translated as CASSFRDRDIQYF.